This TCR beta chain was sequenced in a study of OX40 agonist ivuxolimab in advanced cancers. On the study more broadly: Of the participants, more than 35% had some prior anti-PD-1, anti-PD-L1 or anti-CTLA-4 therapy, which was allowed.

Findings and limits, study-wide: In the 0.1-3.0 mg/kg groups, partial responders showed among the lowest expansion. Undetermined was the antigen specificity of the expanded peripheral T cells.

The investigators sampled blood at baseline, at cycle 4 day 1, and at cycle 7 day 1. Worth noting for this clone: Its antigen is currently unknown.

V was clipped by 2 bases and J by 8 bases, with 13 bases between them. Germline V gene lookup returns CDR1 MDHEN and CDR2 SYDVKM. This CDR3 region has 14 residues. Here immunoSEQ multiplex PCR was the method, and the copy in TCRdb shows in-frame clones only, minus some. The sample lists roughly 70,000 clones; 75% to 90% were seen once. This receptor was taken from an adult with an advanced solid tumor such as melanoma, head and neck, liver or kidney cancer. The J gene is TRBJ2-1, the V gene TRBV28, with no clear D. Sequencing was performed on CD4+ or CD8+ T cells sorted from blood, taken in a trial of the OX40 agonist ivuxolimab. The CDR3 DNA follows: TGTGCCAGCAGTTTACCGGGTAGGAGCGATGAGCAGTTCTTC. Encoded protein: CASSLPGRSDEQFF.